Sequencing of this TCR beta chain was carried out in a study of early T cells in non-severe SARS-CoV-2 infection. For the study at large: Sequencing input comprised bulk RNA from unsorted whole blood; chain pairing was not available. Study results and limitations: Sequences matched to VDJdb favored anti-spike CD8 responses, while private and CD4 specificities were missed.

Unique molecular identifiers (one per individual cDNA molecule) were attached. TCRdb called the 5' RACE reads again in MiXCR, with one record for every CDR3 protein. The sample holds 70,000 to 80,000 distinct CDR3 sequences, around 11% seen once. The CDR3 contains 16 residues. After removal of 5 bases from V and 4 bases from J, the junction contained 9 bases not matched to a gene. Looked up from germline, CDR1 is SGHAT and CDR2 is FQNNGV. Notes on this clonotype: Its antigen is still unknown.

J is TRBJ1-1 and V is TRBV11-2; 11 bases agree with TRBD1. The sample consisted of whole blood, taken at baseline. This TCR was recovered from an adult who was a healthcare worker with PCR-confirmed SARS-CoV-2 infection or an uninfected control (not recorded which). For the CDR3, the DNA is TGTGCCAGCAGCGAAGGACAGGGGGCGAGGTTCACTGAAGCTTTCTTT. Its protein product is CASSEGQGARFTEAFF.